This T cell receptor beta chain was documented in a study of T cell responses to AZD1222 COVID-19 vaccine. This clone has more than one count but fewer than ten. Its antigen is still unknown. Germline assignment: CDR1 WSHSY and CDR2 SAAADI. J lost 2 bases, V lost 2 bases, and 9 bases had no gene match. The CDR3 is 18 residues long. The study, taken as a whole, reports: When two AZD1222 doses had been given, Spike-specific TCR breadth and depth rose. Donors were largely white British and mainly female; clonal diversity was possibly underestimated. Regions 160-218 and 743-854 held dominance among vaccine-associated CD4 TCRs, which spanned spike.

Profiled with immunoSEQ multiplex PCR; TCRdb holds only in-frame clones, not every one. Here the sample spans 150,000 to 200,000 clones, about 91% being singletons. The sample in question was peripheral blood, obtained on day 0 of AZD1222 vaccination. This chain uses TRBV10-2 with TRBJ2-2, with TRBD1 matching over 9 bases. The clonotype originates from an adult in good health. CDR3 in amino acids: CASSEGGQGWINTGELFF. CDR3 DNA: TGCGCCAGCAGTGAGGGGGGACAGGGATGGATTAACACCGGGGAGCTGTTTTTT.